This T cell receptor (beta chain) was identified during a study of HIV-infected patients and healthy controls. TCRdb reanalysed the 5' RACE reads using MiXCR and keeps one entry per CDR3 protein. Among tens of thousands of distinct CDR3 sequences, roughly 16% were seen once, and the ten largest hold under 6.5%. V lost 5 bases and J lost 5, with 10 bases in between. Germline CDR1 reads SGHTA; CDR2 reads FQGNSA. The CDR3 length is 13 residues. Sequencing was performed on CD4+ T cells from blood. The chain joins TRBV7-2 to TRBJ1-5; D is uncertain. This receptor was identified in a human donor in good health. CDR3 sequence reads: CASSGDRYQPQHF. In DNA form, the CDR3 reads TGTGCCAGCAGCGGTGACCGCTATCAGCCCCAGCATTTT.